This T cell receptor beta chain comes out of a study of CD8 T cells in ankylosing spondylitis. This clonotype was detected ten times or more. Its matching antigen is unknown. Study observations and caveats: Seemingly characteristic of ankylosing spondylitis blood was a TCR beta motif consisting of 7 or 8 highly homologous variants.

Researchers built TCR beta libraries using quantitative 5'-RACE with molecular barcodes. TCRdb re-derived calls from the 5' RACE reads in MiXCR, one entry per CDR3 protein. In the table there are just over 150,000 distinct CDR3 sequences, 18% of which are singletons. The CDR3 contains 14 residues. CDR1 and CDR2 from the germline V gene are SNHLY and FYNNEI. Trimming at V came to 6 bases and at J to 6 bases, leaving 7 bases not matched to a gene. This receptor was obtained from a male donor with ankylosing spondylitis or in good health (not recorded which). The chain links TRBV2 to TRBJ1-5; TRBD1 matches 8 bases. Sequencing was done on a sample of blood, either unsorted or a sorted T cell fraction (not recorded which). The CDR3 sequence is CASRNSGGRQPQHF. CDR3 sequence (DNA): TGTGCCAGCAGGAATTCAGGGGGCCGTCAGCCCCAGCATTTT.